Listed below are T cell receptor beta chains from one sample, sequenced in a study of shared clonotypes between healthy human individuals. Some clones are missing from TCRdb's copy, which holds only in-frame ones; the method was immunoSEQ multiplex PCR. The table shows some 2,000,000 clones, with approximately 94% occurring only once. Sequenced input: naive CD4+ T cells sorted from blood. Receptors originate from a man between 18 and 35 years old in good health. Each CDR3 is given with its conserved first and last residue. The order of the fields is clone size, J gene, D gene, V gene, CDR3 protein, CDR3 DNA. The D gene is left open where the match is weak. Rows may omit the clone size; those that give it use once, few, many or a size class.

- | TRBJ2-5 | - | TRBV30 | CAWSVGRPYTQYF | TGTGCCTGGAGTGTAGGACGCCCGTACACCCAGTACTTC
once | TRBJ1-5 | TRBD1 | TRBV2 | CASSSSGGGQPQHF | TGTGCCAGCTCCTCTTCAGGGGGAGGTCAGCCCCAGCATTTT
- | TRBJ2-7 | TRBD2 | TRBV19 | CASSIDAASGGYEQYF | TGTGCCAGTAGTATAGATGCAGCTAGCGGGGGGTACGAGCAGTACTTC
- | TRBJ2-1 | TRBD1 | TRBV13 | CASSLEDGQGAPGEQFF | TGTGCCAGCAGCCTAGAGGACGGGCAGGGGGCGCCCGGGGAGCAGTTCTTC
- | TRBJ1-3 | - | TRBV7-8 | CASSLARGSGNTIYF | TGTGCCAGCAGCTTGGCCCGAGGAAGTGGAAACACCATATATTTT
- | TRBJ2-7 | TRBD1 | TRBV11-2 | CASAKGQHPSYEQYF | TGTGCCAGCGCCAAGGGACAGCATCCTTCCTACGAGCAGTACTTC
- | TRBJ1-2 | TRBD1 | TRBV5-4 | CASSLTTGASYGYTF | TGTGCCAGCAGCTTGACGACAGGGGCGAGCTATGGCTACACCTTC
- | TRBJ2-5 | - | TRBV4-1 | CASSRNIITGETQYF | TGCGCCAGCAGCCGAAATATTATCACGGGGGAGACCCAGTACTTC
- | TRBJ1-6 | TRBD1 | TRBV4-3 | CASSQLEGATSPLHF | TGCGCCAGCAGCCAGTTAGAGGGGGCCACTTCACCCCTCCACTTT
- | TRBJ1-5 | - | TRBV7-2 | CASSSVPTRVGQPQHF | TGTGCCAGCAGCTCTGTACCAACCAGGGTGGGTCAGCCCCAGCATTTT
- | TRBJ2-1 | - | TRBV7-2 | CASSLRGGRSNEQFF | TGTGCCAGCAGCTTACGTGGGGGCCGGAGCAATGAGCAGTTCTTC
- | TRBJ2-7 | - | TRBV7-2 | CASSLVGQIYEQYF | TGTGCCAGCAGCTTGGTGGGGCAGATCTACGAGCAGTACTTC
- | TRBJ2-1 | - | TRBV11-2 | CASSLGQTTGNEQFF | TGTGCCAGCAGCTTAGGGCAGACCACTGGGAATGAGCAGTTCTTC
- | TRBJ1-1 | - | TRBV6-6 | CASSYSEQMNTEAFF | TGTGCCAGCAGTTACTCGGAACAGATGAACACTGAAGCTTTCTTT
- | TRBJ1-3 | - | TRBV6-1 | CASSEASGGFGNTIYF | TGTGCCAGCAGTGAAGCGTCGGGGGGCTTTGGAAACACCATATATTTT
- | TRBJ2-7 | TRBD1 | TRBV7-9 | CASSRGQGSVGEQYF | TGTGCCAGCAGCCGGGGACAGGGAAGTGTTGGCGAGCAGTACTTC
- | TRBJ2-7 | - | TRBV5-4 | CASNTGRGNEQYF | TGTGCCAGCAACACCGGTAGGGGAAATGAGCAGTACTTC
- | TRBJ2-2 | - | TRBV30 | CAWIVSGLNTGELFF | TGTGCCTGGATTGTTTCGGGCCTAAACACCGGGGAGCTGTTTTTT
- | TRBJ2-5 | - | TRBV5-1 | CASRPQVGGQETQYF | TGCGCCAGCAGGCCTCAGGTTGGGGGGCAAGAGACCCAGTACTTC
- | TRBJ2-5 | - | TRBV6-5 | CASSWLGGQEAQYF | TGTGCCAGCAGCTGGTTGGGAGGACAAGAGGCCCAGTACTTC
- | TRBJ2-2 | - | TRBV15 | CATSRDPQLAWELFF | TGTGCCACCAGCAGGGACCCCCAACTAGCCTGGGAGCTGTTTTTT
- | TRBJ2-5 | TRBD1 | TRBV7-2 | CASSFLQGGARETQYF | TGTGCCAGCAGCTTTTTACAGGGGGGCGCTAGGGAGACCCAGTACTTC
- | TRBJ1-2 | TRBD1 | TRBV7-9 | CASSLTAPRQGGKNGYTF | TGTGCCAGCAGCTTAACCGCCCCTAGACAGGGAGGAAAGAATGGCTACACCTTC
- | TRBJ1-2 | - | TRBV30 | CAWSGRNNYGYTF | TGTGCCTGGAGTGGACGGAATAACTATGGCTACACCTTC
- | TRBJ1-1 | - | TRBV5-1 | CASSPGPRRPEAFF | TGCGCCAGCAGCCCGGGACCCCGGCGCCCTGAAGCTTTCTTT
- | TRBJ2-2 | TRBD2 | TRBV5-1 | CASSLSSGAGELFF | TGCGCCAGCAGCTTGTCTAGCGGCGCCGGGGAGCTGTTTTTT
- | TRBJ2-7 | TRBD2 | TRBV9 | CASEPSSGGFHEQYF | TGTGCCAGCGAGCCATCTAGCGGGGGGTTCCACGAGCAGTACTTC
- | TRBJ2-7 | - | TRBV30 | CAWSMAGIEQYF | TGTGCCTGGAGCATGGCTGGTATCGAGCAGTACTTC
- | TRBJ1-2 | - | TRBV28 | CASSLAAGYGYTF | TGTGCCAGCAGTTTAGCGGCAGGGTATGGCTACACCTTC
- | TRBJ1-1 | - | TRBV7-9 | CASSLIGLDPREAFF | TGTGCCAGCAGCTTAATCGGTTTAGACCCCCGTGAAGCTTTCTTT
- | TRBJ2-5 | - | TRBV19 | CASSTTGRETQYF | TGTGCCAGTAGTACGACAGGGAGGGAGACCCAGTACTTC
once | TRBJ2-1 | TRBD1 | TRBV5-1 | CASSPPGTGAYNEQFF | TGCGCCAGCAGCCCCCCCGGGACAGGGGCCTACAATGAGCAGTTCTTC
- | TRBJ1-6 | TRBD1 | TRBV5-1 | CASSLMGQDLNSPLHF | TGCGCCAGCAGCTTGATGGGACAGGATTTAAATTCACCCCTCCACTTT
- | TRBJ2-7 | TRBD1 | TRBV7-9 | CASSSGQRNAEQYF | TGTGCCAGCAGCTCGGGACAGAGAAACGCCGAGCAGTACTTC
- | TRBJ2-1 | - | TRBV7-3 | CASSLSHGDYNEQFF | TGTGCCAGCAGCTTATCCCATGGGGACTACAATGAGCAGTTCTTC
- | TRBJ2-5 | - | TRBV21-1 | CASSKDRGRETQYF | TGTGCCAGCAGCAAAGATAGGGGTCGGGAGACCCAGTACTTC
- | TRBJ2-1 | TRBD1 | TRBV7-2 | CASSRIQGTGAYNEQFF | TGTGCCAGCAGCCGTATCCAGGGGACAGGGGCCTACAATGAGCAGTTCTTC
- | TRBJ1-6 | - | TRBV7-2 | CASSLGRGSSNSPLHF | TGTGCCAGCAGCTTAGGACGTGGGTCGTCCAATTCACCCCTCCACTTT
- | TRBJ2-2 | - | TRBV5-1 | CASKITANTGELFF | TGCGCCAGCAAAATCACAGCGAACACCGGGGAGCTGTTTTTT
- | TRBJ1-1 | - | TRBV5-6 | CASSLTEYGTEAFF | TGTGCCAGCAGCTTAACAGAATATGGGACTGAAGCTTTCTTT
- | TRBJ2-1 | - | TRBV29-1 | CSVKGRTSYNEQFF | TGCAGCGTTAAGGGACGGACCTCCTACAATGAGCAGTTCTTC
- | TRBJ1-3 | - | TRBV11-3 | CASSLDRTGSGNTIYF | TGTGCCAGCAGCTTAGACCGAACAGGCTCTGGAAACACCATATATTTT
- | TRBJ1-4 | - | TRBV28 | CASTPWEDAGGEKLFF | TGTGCCAGCACCCCTTGGGAGGACGCCGGGGGGGAAAAACTGTTTTTT
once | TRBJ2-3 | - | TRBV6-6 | CASYYTDTQYF | TGTGCCAGCTACTACACAGATACGCAGTATTTT
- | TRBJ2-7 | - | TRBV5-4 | CASSTGGTDYEQYF | TGTGCCAGCAGCACTGGCGGGACAGACTACGAGCAGTACTTC
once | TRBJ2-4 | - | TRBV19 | CASSTGSKNIQYF | TGTGCCAGTAGTACAGGGTCCAAAAACATTCAGTACTTC
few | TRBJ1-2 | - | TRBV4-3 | CASSHTGPLGNYGYTF | TGCGCCAGCAGCCATACCGGGCCCTTGGGGAACTATGGCTACACCTTC
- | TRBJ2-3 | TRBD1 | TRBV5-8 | CASSPEGQGTDTQYF | TGTGCCAGCAGCCCGGAGGGACAGGGGACAGATACGCAGTATTTT
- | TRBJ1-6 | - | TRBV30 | CAWSVQGSHLHF | TGTGCCTGGAGTGTACAGGGCAGCCACCTCCACTTT
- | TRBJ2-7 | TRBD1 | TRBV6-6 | CASSYGWTGVGHEQYF | TGTGCCAGCAGTTACGGATGGACAGGGGTGGGCCACGAGCAGTACTTC
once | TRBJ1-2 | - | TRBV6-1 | CASSEAGRYGYTF | TGTGCCAGCAGTGAAGCAGGGCGCTATGGCTACACCTTC
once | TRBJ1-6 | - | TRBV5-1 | CASSLGLQGMSPLHF | TGCGCCAGCAGCTTGGGTCTGCAGGGTATGTCACCCCTCCACTTT
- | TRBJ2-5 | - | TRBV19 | CASSIAGGRETQYF | TGTGCCAGTAGTATAGCTGGGGGTCGAGAGACCCAGTACTTC
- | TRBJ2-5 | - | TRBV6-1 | CASSERGTATQYF | TGTGCCAGCAGTGAAAGAGGGACCGCGACCCAGTACTTC
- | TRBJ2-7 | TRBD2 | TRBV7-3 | CASSLGLAGVEQYF | TGTGCCAGCAGCTTAGGCCTAGCGGGGGTCGAGCAGTACTTC
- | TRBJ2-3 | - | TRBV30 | CAWSFYTDTQYF | TGTGCCTGGAGTTTTTACACAGATACGCAGTATTTT
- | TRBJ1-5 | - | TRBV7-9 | CASSSGGYSNQPQHF | TGTGCCAGCAGCTCCGGGGGTTATAGCAATCAGCCCCAGCATTTT
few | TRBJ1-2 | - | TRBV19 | CASSIDSLRGYTF | TGTGCCAGTAGTATAGACAGCCTGAGGGGCTACACCTTC
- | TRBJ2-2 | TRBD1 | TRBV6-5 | CASSRDRGRPGELFF | TGTGCCAGCAGCCGGGACAGGGGGCGACCCGGGGAGCTGTTTTTT